This record concerns one TCR beta chain sequence. Its antigen has not been determined. Base qualities are missing; no much larger clone stands one base away. Ficoll-Paque density gradient centrifugation was used to isolate PBMCs. The CDR3 has 15 amino acids, counting the end cysteine and phenylalanine. Just CDR3 DNA is preserved here, 45 bases in frame from base 1. For CDR1 and CDR2, the germline V gene lists MGHRA and YSYEKL. Trimming removed 0 bases from V and 4 bases from J, leaving 12 bases between the germline ends. This entry is derived from a study of T-cell memory formation after mild COVID-19 (dated by TCRdb to the early 2020s). At the level of the whole study: TCR sequence clusters from the two donors were found to be largely donor specific. Longitudinal TCRalpha and TCRbeta repertoire sequencing tracked T-cell clones expanding and contracting after mild COVID-19 in two donors. Two young, previously healthy adult volunteers made up the cohort, one male and one female. General study outcomes and caveats: Contracting CD4+ clones were found mainly in CM and EM memory subsets, while CD8+ clones were enriched in EMRA. The detection of some responding clones in pre-infection memory suggests that pre-existing cross-reactive memory T cells joined the SARS-CoV-2 response. The second-wave clones that peaked on day 37 were not confirmed to be SARS-CoV-2 specific. The study included only a couple of mild cases, and larger cohorts that include severe cases with pre-infection samples were judged to be necessary. Clones that contracted from day 15 to 85 showed balanced CD4/CD8 phenotypes, whereas a second wave of clones that expanded from day 15 to 37 leaned towards CD4+.

The listed sequencing device is Illumina NovaSeq 6000. cDNA libraries for TCRalpha and TCRbeta were prepared by 5'RACE using constant-segment primers, with sample barcodes and unique molecular identifiers added. Trizol reagent was used to extract RNA from every sample. The libraries were amplified in two PCR steps, and the second step added a second sample barcode and Illumina TruSeq adapters. Sequencing of the libraries was done on an Illumina NovaSeq, producing 2 x 150 bp paired-end reads. The authors processed their data as follows. Reads were demultiplexed and collapsed into UMI-guided consensus sequences with migec v1.2.7. Using mixcr v2.1.11, the UMI consensuses were aligned to TRA and TRB V and J templates and assembled into clonotypes. Expanded or contracted clonotypes were those called significant by both edgeR and NoisET, with noise models trained on biological replicates. For edgeR calls, a false discovery rate-adjusted p below 0.01 and a log2 fold-change threshold of 1 were applied. As an exploratory analysis of dynamics, max-normalized trajectories of the 1000 most abundant clonotypes were examined by PCA with hierarchical clustering. The CD4 or CD8 phenotype of responding clones was assigned using the separately sequenced CD4+ and CD8+ repertoires. In-frame beta chains were kept once TCRdb had trimmed the public reads at Q25 with fastp and called clones with MiXCR. CDR3 protein duplicates are merged, each entry listing the most common genes and DNA. These V and J calls are TCRdb output, not the study's own analysis. In this sample the table shows roughly 450,000 distinct CDR3 sequences, about 18% of which occur a single time. Roughly an eighth of the sample lies in the top ten.

Sequences were obtained from PBMCs or a T cell subset sorted from them (not recorded which). The chain links TRBV4-1 with TRBJ1-2; no D segment can be confidently identified. The sequence derives from an adult woman who had mild COVID-19 (a few samples of this study predate the infection). The sample titles of this study are shuffled in the database, so cell type and time point are left out; the donor was told from shared clones. The sequenced DNA is TGCGCCAGCAGCCAAGATGGAGGACGGGCCTATGGCTACACCTTC. Protein translation: CASSQDGGRAYGYTF.